One and the same sample provided the 2 T cell receptor beta chains below, sequenced in a study of CD8 T cells in ankylosing spondylitis. TCRdb fed the 5' RACE reads into MiXCR, producing one record per CDR3 protein. Among roughly 230,000 distinct CDR3 sequences listed, about 18% were seen once. Sequencing used blood, either unsorted or a sorted T cell fraction (not recorded which). The receptors come from a male donor with ankylosing spondylitis or in good health (not recorded which).

This clonotype came up a few times. The rearrangement uses TRBV9 and TRBJ1-6, with D maybe TRBD1 (6 bases). This CDR3 is built from 15 residues. Trimming removed 4 bases at V and 7 bases at J, with 15 bases between. Germline V gene sequence: CDR1 SGDLS, CDR2 YYNGEE. The CDR3 DNA reads TGTGCCAGCAGCTCGTCGACAGGAACCAATTCACCCCTCCACTTT. Translated: CASSSSTGTNSPLHF.

The J gene is TRBJ1-5, the V gene TRBV25-1; D ambiguous. Trimming removed 2 bases at V and 4 bases at J, with 9 bases between. In germline, CDR1 is MGHDK, CDR2 SYGVNS. The CDR3 sequence is 14 residues long. The CDR3 loop is CASSEGRGNQPQHF. The CDR3 nucleotides are TGTGCCAGCAGTGAAGGGCGCGGTAATCAGCCCCAGCATTTT.